Following are 9 T cell receptor beta chains from one sample sequenced in a study of cytomegalovirus exposure and HLA in healthy donors. Measured with immunoSEQ multiplex PCR; TCRdb has only the in-frame clones, and not every one. The sample records about 170,000 clones, under 90% being singletons. The source material was PBMCs. The receptors derive from a woman in her late teens or twenties in good health and CMV-seropositive.

This clone has a handful of counts. The chain couples TRBV25-1 to TRBJ1-2; no firm D call. The CDR3 loop spans 12 amino acids. CDR1 and CDR2 from the germline V gene are MGHDK and SYGVNS. Trimming left V 6 bases short and J 3 bases short, with 8 bases between. The CDR3: CASRAKYYGYTF. In DNA form, the CDR3 reads TGTGCCAGCAGGGCCAAGTACTATGGCTACACCTTC.

This chain links TRBV7-8 with TRBJ1-5; the D is unclear. Trimming cost V 5 bases and J 2 bases, with 13 bases left between them. From germline, CDR1 is SGHVS and CDR2 FQNEAQ. This CDR3 contains 15 residues. CDR3 loop: CASSTSGLGNQPQHF. Here the CDR3 DNA reads TGTGCCAGCAGCACCTCAGGTCTCGGCAATCAGCCCCAGCATTTT.

This rearrangement joins TRBV15 to TRBJ2-7; TRBD2 matches at 8 bases. The trim removed 6 bases at V and 2 bases at J, leaving 6 bases unmatched. The germline gives CDR1 LNHNV, CDR2 YYDKDF (reference sequence). The CDR3 runs to 14 residues. CDR3: CATSPGLVPYEQYF. CDR3 coding DNA: TGTGCCACCAGTCCGGGACTAGTTCCCTACGAGCAGTACTTC.

The chain employs TRBV12-5 and TRBJ2-1; 13 nucleotides line up with TRBD2. CDR3 length: 16 residues. CDR1 and CDR2 from the germline V gene are LGHNT and FRNRAP. The V gene end was trimmed by 6 bases and the J gene end by 10 bases; junction bases not matched to a gene: 12. The CDR3 reads CASGRPKGLAGIEQFF. DNA of the CDR3: TGTGCTAGTGGCCGACCTAAGGGACTAGCGGGGATCGAGCAGTTCTTC. Filled out from reference TRBV12-5 and TRBJ2-1, the complete variable domain reads DARVTQTPRHKVTEMGQEVTMRCQPILGHNTVFWYRQTMMQGLELLAYFRNRAPLDDSGMPKDRFSAEMPDATLATLKIQPSEPRDSAVYFCASGRPKGLAGIEQFFGPGTRLTVL.

V and J are TRBV5-4 and TRBJ2-3; D is undetermined. V lost 3 bases and J 1 base, leaving 9 bases between the germline ends. The CDR3 has 14 amino acids. Germline assignment: CDR1 SGHNT and CDR2 YYREEE (reference sequence). CDR3 sequence (DNA): TGTGCCAGCAGCTCGATACAAGGCACAGATACGCAGTATTTT. It codes for CASSSIQGTDTQYF.

By share, this clone counts as medium-sized. V is TRBV2 and J is TRBJ2-7; 10 nucleotides align to TRBD2. Germline CDR1 SNHLY, CDR2 FYNNEI. CDR3 length: 17 residues. J lost 5 bases, V lost 1 base, and 11 bases had no gene match. The CDR3 region is CASSEGDPAGGPHEQYF. CDR3 sequence (DNA): TGTGCCAGCAGTGAAGGGGATCCAGCGGGAGGGCCCCACGAGCAGTACTTC.

This chain joins TRBV27 and TRBJ2-1; TRBD2 aligns across 9 bases. Germline CDR1 MNHEY, CDR2 SMNVEV (reference sequence). The junction had 2 bases not matched to a gene; V was cut back by 2 bases and J by 6 bases. The CDR3 is 14 amino acids. Here the CDR3 DNA reads TGTGCCAGCAGTTTAGGACTAGCGTTCAATGAGCAGTTCTTC. This translates into CASSLGLAFNEQFF.

J is TRBJ2-7 and V is TRBV19, with D tentatively TRBD2 (6 bases). Germline V gene lookup returns CDR1 LNHDA and CDR2 SQIVND (reference sequence). Trimming left V 0 bases short and J 3 bases short, with 12 bases between. The CDR3 loop spans 15 amino acids. The CDR3 DNA reads as TGTGCCAGTAGTATAGATTCGGGACTCCTCTACGAGCAGTACTTC. The encoded protein is CASSIDSGLLYEQYF.

V is TRBV19 and J is TRBJ2-7, with 8 bases matching TRBD1. The CDR3 contains 14 residues. Trimming removed 5 bases from V and 3 bases from J; junction bases left unmatched: 6. Germline-derived CDR1 and CDR2 are LNHDA and SQIVND (reference sequence). For the CDR3, the DNA is TGTGCCAGTAGTCGGACAGGGACCTACTACGAGCAGTACTTC. Its protein is CASSRTGTYYEQYF.